This TCR beta chain was recorded in a study of blood T cell repertoires in COVID-19. On the study more broadly: Samples taken during acute and convalescent COVID-19 were collected in the United States, Italy and Spain. The analysed material was cDNA or gDNA that came from T cells, B-cell-depleted T cells, or PBMCs.

Only in-frame clones appear in the TCRdb table, and some are missing; sequencing was by immunoSEQ multiplex PCR. The top ten hold 2.5% to 3.5% of the sample, which has fewer than 300,000 clones, approximately 77% seen once. Between the trimmed V and J ends, which lost 3 bases and 2 bases, there was a span of 11 bases. The length of the CDR3 is 14 residues. Per germline, CDR1 GTSNPN and CDR2 SVGIG (reference sequence). Sequenced: peripheral blood. The receptor's source is a young woman with acute or convalescent COVID-19. The rearrangement uses TRBV30 and TRBJ2-1; D possibly corresponds to TRBD2 (6 bases). The CDR3 sequence is CAWSLDYAYNEQFF. Here the CDR3 DNA reads TGTGCCTGGAGCCTGGACTATGCCTACAATGAGCAGTTCTTC.